What follows is one T cell receptor beta chain and its context. Its specificity is unknown. These data come from a study of cytomegalovirus exposure and HLA in healthy donors. The PCR was carried out with 60 Vbeta primers and 13 Jbeta primers. The assay was immunoSEQ multiplex PCR, and TCRdb's table has in-frame clones only and misses some. The sample shows about 160,000 clones, approximately 84% of them seen only once. This CDR3 comprises 19 residues. Germline lookup yields CDR1 SGHVS and CDR2 FNYEAQ. Trimming pared 5 bases from V and 0 bases from J, leaving 23 bases between. General study points: Researchers reported from a later analysis that most CMV-associated TCR beta chains appeared HLA-restricted.

The V call is TRBV7-6, the J call TRBJ2-1, with TRBD1 as a possible D gene (8 bases). The TCR sequence derives from a man over 45 in good health and CMV-seropositive. Sequenced sample: PBMCs. The DNA of the CDR3 is TGTGCCAGCAGCACCTACAGGGGGGGGCGGGCGAGCTCCTACAATGAGCAGTTCTTC. Translated, it gives CASSTYRGGRASSYNEQFF.